Shown below are 20 T cell receptor beta chains from a single sample sequenced in a study of blood T cells in healthy people across ages. With a J-beta primer mix and a sample-barcoded 5' primer, a second PCR ran about 7 to 12 cycles. TCRdb analysed the 5' RACE reads with MiXCR anew, one entry per CDR3 protein. The sample includes over 1,200,000 distinct CDR3 sequences, approximately 59% of them seen just once. The sequenced sample consisted of blood. These receptors were obtained from a young man in good health.

This clonotype came up a few times. The V call is TRBV29-1, the J call TRBJ2-7, with D uncertain. In germline, CDR1 is SQVTM, CDR2 ANQGSEA. Deletions cut 1 base from V and 2 bases from J, with 6 bases between. This CDR3 has 12 residues. CDR3: CSVEGKPYEQYF. The DNA for the CDR3 is TGCAGCGTTGAAGGGAAGCCCTACGAGCAGTACTTC.

V usage is TRBV5-1 and J usage is TRBJ2-3; tentatively, D is TRBD1 (6 bases). The germline V and J ends were trimmed by 3 bases and 2 bases, with 13 bases remaining between them. The CDR3 has 15 amino acids. Germline CDR1 is SGHRS and CDR2 is YFSETQ. The CDR3 DNA is TGCGCCAGCAGCTACTATGGGACACTCACAGATACGCAGTATTTT. Protein: CASSYYGTLTDTQYF.

This chain links TRBV27 with TRBJ2-3; D ambiguous. This CDR3 region has 14 residues. V lost 4 bases and J 8 bases, leaving 16 bases between the germline ends. The germline gives CDR1 MNHEY, CDR2 SMNVEV (reference sequence). CDR3: CASSYNRAPATQYF. CDR3 DNA sequence: TGTGCCAGCAGTTATAACAGAGCCCCGGCTACGCAGTATTTT.

The chain couples TRBV20-1 to TRBJ2-1; D unclear. CDR3 size: 13 residues. CDR1 and CDR2 from the germline V gene are DFQATT and SNEGSKA (reference sequence). Trimming removed 6 bases at V and 9 bases at J, with 18 bases between. The CDR3 is CSAMRGVGGEQFF. The CDR3 DNA reads as TGCAGTGCAATGCGCGGTGTGGGCGGTGAGCAGTTCTTC.

V and J are TRBV4-1 and TRBJ1-1; D call uncertain. The CDR3 extends over 14 amino acids. Germline V lookup: CDR1 MGHRA, CDR2 YSYEKL. The V and J ends lost 1 base and 2 bases respectively, with 8 bases between them. The CDR3 DNA sequence: TGCGCCAGCAGCCAAGCGGACGGAAACACTGAAGCTTTCTTT. Translating it yields CASSQADGNTEAFF.

This clonotype showed up just a few times. The chain joins TRBV19 to TRBJ1-5; 7 bases line up with TRBD1. V lost 6 bases and J lost 3; bases outside the gene matches: 5. The germline V gene has CDR1 LNHDA and CDR2 SQIVND (reference sequence). The CDR3 has 14 amino acids. The CDR3, as DNA: TGTGCCAGTAGCCCCGGGACAGCCAATCAGCCCCAGCATTTT. Encoded protein: CASSPGTANQPQHF. Full variable domain (outside the CDR3, taken from reference TRBV19 and TRBJ1-5): DGGITQSPKYLFRKEGQNVTLSCEQNLNHDAMYWYRQDPGQGLRLIYYSQIVNDFQKGDIAEGYSVSREKKESFPLTVTSAQKNPTAFYLCASSPGTANQPQHFGDGTRLSIL.

This clonotype was seen once. The V gene is TRBV7-6, the J gene TRBJ1-4; possibly TRBD1 for D (6 bases). The CDR3 consists of 15 residues. Trimming left V 5 bases short and J 10 bases short, with 20 bases between. Germline-derived CDR1 and CDR2 are SGHVS and FNYEAQ. The CDR3 DNA is TGTGCCAGCAGCCAGGGGCAGGGCAAGGGTGGAAAACTGTTTTTT. This gives the protein CASSQGQGKGGKLFF.

This clonotype was counted only a few times. The chain uses TRBV6-2 or TRBV6-3 and TRBJ2-1; D unclear. The germline CDR1 and CDR2 sequences are MNHEY and SVGEGT. V was trimmed by 8 bases and J by 6 bases, leaving 17 bases between them. This CDR3 is built from 14 residues. In DNA, the CDR3 is TGTGCCAGCTCGCCCCAGACGCTGGGCAATGAGCAGTTCTTC. This translates into CASSPQTLGNEQFF.

This clonotype was picked up many times. The chain is built from TRBV5-1 and TRBJ1-4, with a tentative D call TRBD1 (5 bases). This CDR3 comprises 15 residues. V was pared by 6 bases and J by 5 bases, with 17 bases between. In germline, CDR1 is SGHRS, CDR2 YFSETQ. CDR3 sequence (DNA): TGCGCCAGCAACCAAGAGGGACGGATGAATGAAAAACTGTTTTTT. This sequence encodes CASNQEGRMNEKLFF.

The chain links TRBV6-6 to TRBJ2-4; D remains unclear. There are 15 residues in the CDR3. CDR1 is MNHNY, CDR2 SVGAGI, per germline (reference sequence). Trimming took off 0 bases at V and 13 bases at J, with 19 bases between the two ends. CDR3 residues: CASSYSPGGGGQQYF. DNA for the CDR3: TGTGCCAGCAGTTACTCACCCGGTGGTGGCGGCCAGCAGTACTTC.

This clonotype showed up just a few times. The chain uses TRBV25-1 and TRBJ2-4, with D perhaps matching TRBD1 or TRBD2 (5 bases each). Germline CDR1 is MGHDK and CDR2 is SYGVNS. There are 14 residues in the CDR3. The V end lost 8 bases, the J end lost 4 bases, and 15 bases lay between the germline ends. CDR3 nucleotide sequence: TGTGCCAGCCAAGTCGGGGACGGAAAAAACATTCAGTACTTC. Translation: CASQVGDGKNIQYF.

The J gene is TRBJ1-2, the V gene TRBV29-1; unclear D gene. This CDR3 spans 17 amino acids. The V end was cut by 6 bases, the J end by 1 base, with 24 bases between. In germline, CDR1 is SQVTM, CDR2 ANQGSEA. In nucleotides, the CDR3 is TGCAGCGTGGATGGGCCTGTCGGTACACTCCTTAACTATGGCTACACCTTC. As protein: CSVDGPVGTLLNYGYTF. Complete variable domain (other parts from reference TRBV29-1 and TRBJ1-2): SAVISQKPSRDICQRGTSLTIQCQVDSQVTMMFWYRQQPGQSLTLIATANQGSEATYESGFVIDKFPISRPNLTFSTLTVSNMSPEDSSIYLCSVDGPVGTLLNYGYTFGSGTRLTVV.

The V gene is TRBV4-3, the J gene TRBJ1-4; no definite D call. The CDR3 has 15 residues. V shed 0 bases and J shed 5 bases, with 10 bases lying between them. Germline CDR1 reads LGHNA; CDR2 reads YSLEER. The CDR3: CASSQDYRSNEKLFF. The CDR3 bases are TGCGCCAGCAGCCAAGATTACCGCAGCAATGAAAAACTGTTTTTT.

This chain links TRBV6-1 with TRBJ2-5; D perhaps matches TRBD2 (6 bases). V lost 6 bases and J 11 bases, leaving 25 bases between the germline ends. The CDR3 is made up of 15 amino acids. Germline V gives CDR1 MNHNS, CDR2 SASEGT. The CDR3 region has the DNA TGTGCCAGCAGCGAAAAAGCGGGTGTCGGCAATGAGCAGTACTTC. Its protein is CASSEKAGVGNEQYF.

The chain uses TRBV4-1 and TRBJ2-3; 10 bases line up with TRBD2. V dropped 8 bases and J dropped 5; count of bases not matched to a gene: 13. The germline V gene encodes CDR1 MGHRA and CDR2 YSYEKL. The CDR3 loop spans 16 amino acids. CDR3 in amino acids: CASGLRLAGAGDTQYF. The CDR3 DNA reads TGCGCCAGCGGGCTTCGGCTAGCGGGAGCTGGAGATACGCAGTATTTT.

V and J are TRBV2 and TRBJ2-4, with 8 nucleotides matching TRBD2. The J call may be mistaken, given a closer DNA end match to TRBJ2-7. Germline V gives CDR1 SNHLY, CDR2 FYNNEI. This CDR3 is 13 amino acids long. The CDR3 loop is CASRYGRGYEQYF. CDR3 DNA: TGTGCCAGCAGGTACGGGAGGGGGTACGAGCAGTACTTC.

This clonotype has only a few counts. This chain joins TRBV5-1 and TRBJ2-1; D could derive from TRBD1 or TRBD2 (5 bases each). V lost 0 bases and J lost 3, with 19 bases in between. Germline V gene data show CDR1 as SGHRS and CDR2 as YFSETQ. The CDR3 runs to 18 residues. CDR3 protein: CASSLGQGELFSYNEQFF. The CDR3 DNA sequence: TGCGCCAGCAGCTTGGGTCAGGGAGAACTCTTTAGCTACAATGAGCAGTTCTTC.

V usage is TRBV29-1 and J usage is TRBJ2-6; weak D call: TRBD1 (5 bases). Trimming stripped 6 bases from V and 2 bases from J, with 14 bases between. From germline, CDR1 is SQVTM and CDR2 ANQGSEA. CDR3 length: 15 amino acids. This CDR3 is CSVGLDTTGANVLTF. The CDR3 coding sequence is TGCAGCGTAGGCCTGGACACGACTGGGGCCAACGTCCTGACTTTC.

CDR3: CASSQDTSGSTDTQYF. In DNA form, the CDR3 reads TGCGCCAGCAGCCAAGATACTAGCGGGAGCACAGATACGCAGTATTTT. The chain has TRBV4-1 and TRBJ2-3, with TRBD2 matching over 9 bases. The V segment lost 0 bases and the J segment 0 bases; nucleotides outside the gene matches: 1. The CDR3 is made up of 16 amino acids. Germline CDR1 MGHRA, CDR2 YSYEKL.

V usage is TRBV15 and J usage is TRBJ1-2; a weak D match, TRBD1 (6 bases). This CDR3 has 15 amino acids. Germline V gives CDR1 LNHNV, CDR2 YYDKDF (reference sequence). Deletions cut 5 bases from V and 5 bases from J, with 18 bases between. The CDR3 DNA reads as TGTGCCACCAGCGCAGAAACGGGGGCGGGATATGGCTACACCTTC. Amino acids: CATSAETGAGYGYTF.